What follows are 18 T cell receptor beta chains derived from one specimen sequenced in a study of identical twins. Via MiXCR, TCRdb re-called the 5' RACE reads, giving one row per CDR3 protein. The sample has about 1.7 million distinct CDR3 sequences, roughly 35% seen once. Sequencing was done on a sample of cord blood. The origin of the receptors is a newborn girl in good health.

This clonotype was seen ten or more times. The germline gene is not matched at one end of the junction; a read error may be the cause. The rearrangement links TRBV5-1 to TRBJ2-3; TRBD2 matches at 8 bases. CDR1 is SGHRS, CDR2 YFSETQ, per germline. The length of the CDR3 is 14 residues. The CDR3 sequence: CASSLAGPTDTQYF. The CDR3 region has the DNA TGTGCCAGCAGCTTAGCGGGGCCCACAGATACGCAGTATTTT. The variable domain in full, with the rest retrieved from reference TRBV5-1 and TRBJ2-3, is KAGVTQTPRYLIKTRGQQVTLSCSPISGHRSVSWYQQTPGQGLQFLFEYFSETQRNKGNFPGRFSGRQFSNSRSEMNVSTLELGDSALYLCASSLAGPTDTQYFGPGTRLTVL.

At least ten counts were recorded for this clonotype. V gene TRBV28 combines with J gene TRBJ2-5; D uncertain. V lost 2 bases to trimming and J lost 2 bases, with 6 bases between them. The CDR3 has 13 amino acids. CDR1 is MDHEN and CDR2 is SYDVKM in the germline V gene. The CDR3 reads CASSLPLQETQYF. CDR3 nucleotides: TGTGCCAGCAGTTTACCTTTACAAGAGACCCAGTACTTC.

This clonotype was observed a few times. The V and J genes are TRBV20-1 and TRBJ2-5; 7 positions match TRBD1. The DNA end favors TRBJ2-7, so the J call may be wrong. CDR3 length equals 13 residues. From germline, CDR1 is DFQATT and CDR2 SNEGSKA (reference sequence). The CDR3, as DNA: TGCAGTGCATTGGGACAGATTACCCACGAGCAGTACTTC. It codes for CSALGQITHEQYF.

This clonotype has only a few counts. The J gene is TRBJ1-5, the V gene TRBV12-3 or TRBV12-4; 7 bases match TRBD1. The V segment lost 7 bases and the J segment 6 bases; nucleotides outside the gene matches: 6. The CDR3 covers 13 residues. The CDR3 region is CASTRQGGQPQHF. The CDR3 DNA sequence: TGTGCCAGCACTCGACAGGGCGGTCAGCCCCAGCATTTT.

The chain uses TRBV20-1 and TRBJ2-3; 8 nucleotides line up with TRBD1. The CDR3 is 15 amino acids. CDR1 is DFQATT and CDR2 is SNEGSKA in the germline V gene (reference sequence). Unmatched junction bases numbered 5, after V lost 3 bases and J lost 0 bases. The CDR3 coding sequence is TGCAGTGCTAGCCCAGGGGGCAGCAGCACAGATACGCAGTATTTT. This encodes CSASPGGSSTDTQYF.

This clonotype came up once. One end of the junction fails to match germline, which may point to a read error. The rearrangement joins TRBV3-1 to TRBJ2-1, with TRBD2 identical over 8 bases. The germline CDR1 and CDR2 sequences are LGHDT and YNNKEL (reference sequence). The CDR3 has 15 residues. CDR3 in DNA: TGTGCCAGCAGCCAACGGCGGGGGGCCTACAATGAGCAGTTATTC. Translation gives CASSQRRGAYNEQLF.

Only a few counts were recorded for this clonotype. This chain links TRBV4-2 with TRBJ2-7; TRBD1 or TRBD2 may be the D gene (6 bases each). The J call may be faulty, since TRBJ2-5 better matches the DNA end. The CDR3 has 15 residues. Germline CDR1 and CDR2: LGHNA and YNFKEQ. The CDR3 here is CASSQKRDLGGTQYF. The CDR3 coding sequence is TGTGCCAGCAGCCAAAAAAGGGACTTAGGGGGGACCCAGTACTTC.

This clonotype was observed a few times. The CDR3 DNA is TGTGCCAGCAGCCCCTTTGGGATTTATGGCTACACCTTC. This codes for CASSPFGIYGYTF. The chain is built from TRBV14 and TRBJ1-2; no definite D call. The V end lost 4 bases, the J end lost 5 bases, and 11 bases lay between the germline ends. CDR1 SGHDN and CDR2 FVKESK come from the germline V gene. This CDR3 has 13 residues.

This clonotype has just a few counts. CDR3 protein: CSAKEGGPNNEQFF. The CDR3 DNA reads TGCAGTGCTAAGGAGGGGGGTCCCAACAATGAGCAGTTCTTC. The rearrangement joins TRBV20-1 to TRBJ2-1; perhaps D is TRBD1 or TRBD2 (6 bases each). Germline loops: CDR1 DFQATT, CDR2 SNEGSKA (reference sequence). V lost 4 bases, J lost 5 bases, and 15 bases lay in between. CDR3 length: 14 residues.

This clonotype came up once. The junction shows a germline mismatch at one end, possibly a read error. The rearrangement joins TRBV5-6 to TRBJ2-4; D gene uncertain. The CDR3 sequence is 17 residues long. Per the germline V gene, CDR1 is SGHDT and CDR2 is YYEEEE. DNA for the CDR3: TGTGCCGGCAGCTCGACCCCAGACGGAGTAGCCAAAAACATTCAGTACTTC. This sequence encodes CAGSSTPDGVAKNIQYF.

This clonotype was detected a few times. The chain is built from TRBV7-9 and TRBJ2-3; the match to TRBD2 covers 12 bases. The ends lost 5 bases at V and 5 bases at J; junction bases unmatched: 11. CDR3 length: 17 amino acids. The germline V gene has CDR1 SEHNR and CDR2 FQNEAQ (reference sequence). Here the CDR3 reads CASSPPWTSGKGDTQYF. As DNA, the CDR3 is TGTGCCAGCAGCCCCCCTTGGACTAGCGGGAAAGGAGATACGCAGTATTTT.

This clonotype was seen many times. The chain uses TRBV12-3 or TRBV12-4 and TRBJ2-7; perhaps TRBD2 as D (5 bases). This CDR3 contains 15 residues. V was trimmed by 3 bases and J by 4 bases, leaving 16 bases between them. The CDR3 reads CASSFSLAAGYEQYF. The CDR3 DNA sequence: TGTGCCAGCAGTTTCTCTCTAGCCGCCGGTTACGAGCAGTACTTC.

The rearrangement uses TRBV2 and TRBJ1-4; 7 nucleotides line up with TRBD1. The germline V gene has CDR1 SNHLY and CDR2 FYNNEI. The CDR3 covers 14 residues. Germline trimming cut 2 bases from V and 8 bases from J; bases unmatched to any gene: 5. The CDR3 nucleotides are TGTGCCAGCAGTGAACGGCAGGGGGAAGAAAAACTGTTTTTT. Its translation is CASSERQGEEKLFF.

This clonotype was seen once. V gene TRBV6-1 combines with J gene TRBJ1-2; TRBD1 matches 8 bases. After removal of 6 bases from V and 5 bases from J, the junction contained 20 bases not matched to a gene. This CDR3 is 18 amino acids long. CDR1 is MNHNS and CDR2 is SASEGT in the germline V gene. The CDR3 is CASSDNPVYRGISYGYTF. The CDR3 DNA reads as TGTGCCAGCAGCGACAACCCCGTGTACAGGGGGATTAGTTATGGCTACACCTTC.

This clonotype was seen a few times. The chain joins TRBV7-2 to TRBJ2-3; the D gene is possibly TRBD1 (6 bases). CDR1 is SGHTA, CDR2 FQGNSA, per germline. V was trimmed by 3 bases and J by 0 bases, leaving 16 bases between them. CDR3 length equals 17 residues. The CDR3 coding sequence is TGTGCCAGCAGCTTTAGCAGCAGGGGACATAGCACAGATACGCAGTATTTT. This encodes CASSFSSRGHSTDTQYF.

The chain has TRBV6-6 and TRBJ2-3; 7 bases are shared with TRBD2. The germline CDR1 and CDR2 sequences are MNHNY and SVGAGI (reference sequence). CDR3 length: 13 residues. Trimming removed 6 bases from V and 4 bases from J; junction bases left unmatched: 4. The CDR3 protein is CASSTSDADTQYF. CDR3 nucleotide sequence: TGTGCCAGCAGCACTAGCGACGCAGATACGCAGTATTTT.

The chain is built from TRBV5-1 and TRBJ1-5; D ambiguous. V was shortened by 4 bases and J by 6 bases, with 14 bases between the two germline ends. The CDR3 contains 14 residues. CDR1 is SGHRS and CDR2 is YFSETQ in the germline V gene. The CDR3 protein is CASSTGIEGQPQHF. The DNA of the CDR3 is TGCGCCAGCAGCACTGGGATTGAGGGTCAGCCCCAGCATTTT.

In DNA form, the CDR3 reads TGTGCCAGCAGCGATTGGGACTCGCACAATGAGCAGTTCTTC. Its protein is CASSDWDSHNEQFF. The chain has TRBV7-2 and TRBJ2-1; D is perhaps TRBD2 (6 bases). CDR3 length equals 14 residues. Germline assignment: CDR1 SGHTA and CDR2 FQGNSA. With 5 bases removed from V and 5 bases from J, the gap between germline ends came to 13 bases.